This record covers a single T cell receptor (beta chain). Its antigen is unknown. Trimming cost V 4 bases and J 2 bases, with 12 bases left between them. Germline loops: CDR1 WSHSY, CDR2 SAAADI. The CDR3 is made up of 15 amino acids. Measured with immunoSEQ multiplex PCR; TCRdb has only the in-frame clones, and not every one. The repertoire consists of roughly 74,000 clones, with 92% occurring once and the leading ten covering approximately 8.6%. The data were obtained in a study of OX40 agonist ivuxolimab in advanced cancers. Study-wide context: At doses from 0.01 to 10 mg/kg, patients were given intravenous ivuxolimab every 2 weeks.

Patients were ruled out by autoimmune disease history or systemic immunosuppression. General study points: The antigens recognized by the expanded peripheral T cells, that is their antigen specificity, were not determined.

This TCR was recovered from an adult with an advanced solid tumor such as melanoma, head and neck, liver or kidney cancer. J is TRBJ2-1 and V is TRBV10-2; possibly TRBD2 for D (5 bases). The sequences come from CD4+ or CD8+ T cells sorted from blood, collected in a trial of the OX40 agonist ivuxolimab. The CDR3 sequence is CASSGNGVPYNEQFF. The CDR3 DNA follows: TGCGCCAGCAGTGGAAACGGGGTCCCCTACAATGAGCAGTTCTTC.